The sequence of this T cell receptor beta chain was determined in a study of T cell responses to AZD1222 COVID-19 vaccine. This CDR3 comprises 15 residues. The germline V gene has CDR1 SGHRS and CDR2 YFSETQ. The V gene lost 3 bases and the J gene lost 2 bases, with 9 bases spanning the gap. Assay used: immunoSEQ multiplex PCR; TCRdb lists only in-frame clones, some missing. The sample records 150,000 to 200,000 clones, about 94% being singletons. This sequence joins TRBV5-1 and TRBJ2-6, with D unresolved. This TCR derives from an adult in good health. The sequencing here drew on peripheral blood, taken on day 0 of AZD1222 vaccination. In nucleotides, the CDR3 is TGCGCCAGCAGCTCTCCCGTTCCTGGGGCCAACGTCCTGACTTTC. Translation gives CASSSPVPGANVLTF.